The sequence of this TCR beta chain was determined in a study of blood T cells in healthy people across ages. Germline-derived CDR1 and CDR2 are MGHDK and SYGVNS. This CDR3 region has 17 residues. J gave up 2 bases and V 5 bases, and 10 bases lay outside the gene matches. It was with a sample-barcoded 5' primer and a J-beta primer mix that a second PCR of about 6 to 12 cycles was run. Each CDR3 protein gets one entry after TCRdb re-called the 5' RACE reads with MiXCR. The table includes roughly 800,000 distinct CDR3 sequences, 20% to 25% detected once. These sequences were also reported in another study, on T cells of mothers and their children.

The source material was blood. The clonotype was recovered from a boy younger than 18 in good health. The J gene is TRBJ2-3, the V gene TRBV25-1; 10 bases are a match to TRBD2. CDR3 DNA sequence: TGTGCCAGCAGTTTAGCGTCTAGCGGGGGACTCACAGATACGCAGTATTTT. The encoded protein is CASSLASSGGLTDTQYF.